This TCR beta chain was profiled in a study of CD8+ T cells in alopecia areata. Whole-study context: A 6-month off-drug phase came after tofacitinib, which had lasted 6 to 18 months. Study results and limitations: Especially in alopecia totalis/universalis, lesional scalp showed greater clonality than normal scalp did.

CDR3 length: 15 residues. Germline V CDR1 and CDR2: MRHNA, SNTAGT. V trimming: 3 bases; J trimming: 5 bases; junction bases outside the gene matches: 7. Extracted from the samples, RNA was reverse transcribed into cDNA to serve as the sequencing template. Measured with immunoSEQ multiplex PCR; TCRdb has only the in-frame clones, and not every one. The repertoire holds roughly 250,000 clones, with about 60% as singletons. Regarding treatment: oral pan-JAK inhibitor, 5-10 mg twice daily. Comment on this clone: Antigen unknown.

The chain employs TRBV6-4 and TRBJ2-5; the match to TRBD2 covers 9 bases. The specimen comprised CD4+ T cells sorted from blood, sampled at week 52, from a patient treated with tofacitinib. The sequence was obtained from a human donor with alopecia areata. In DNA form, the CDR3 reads TGTGCCAGCAGTGAGGCTAGCGGGGCGTCGGAGACCCAGTACTTC. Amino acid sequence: CASSEASGASETQYF.